This is a list of T cell receptor beta chains from one sample in a study of beta chain features in type 1 diabetes. The table came from immunoSEQ multiplex PCR; TCRdb's copy has only in-frame clones and leaves some out. The top ten hold approximately 0.043% of the sample, which has fewer than 350,000 clones, about 20% seen once. The specimen was naive CD4+ T cells from blood. All receptors derive from a woman aged 18-29 years in good health. Each CDR3 is given with its conserved first and last residue. A D gene is named only where the DNA matches it firmly. Clone size appears in some rows only: once, few, many, or a class for an expanded clone.

TGTGCCAGCAGCTTGGGCTGGGACATCAGAGGGGGCTACACCTTC,CASSLGWDIRGGYTF,TRBJ1-2,.,15,.,TRBV7-2
TGTGCCAGCAGTGCGGGGGGCCCTTACACAGATACGCAGTATTTT,CASSAGGPYTDTQYF,TRBJ2-3,TRBD2,15,.,TRBV28
TGTGCCAGCAGCTTAGAGACAGGGGTCAATCAGCCCCAGCATTTT,CASSLETGVNQPQHF,TRBJ1-5,TRBD1,15,.,TRBV11-2
TGCAGTGCTAGGCACAACAATGAGCAGTTCTTC,CSARHNNEQFF,TRBJ2-1,.,11,.,TRBV20-1
TGTGCCAGCAGCCCCCGGGAACGGGGAAGGTCACCCCTCCACTTT,CASSPRERGRSPLHF,TRBJ1-6,.,15,.,TRBV13
TGTGCCAGCAGCTATCACTTAAACACTGAAGCTTTCTTT,CASSYHLNTEAFF,TRBJ1-1,.,13,.,TRBV7-2
TGTGCCAGCAGAGAGACAGTGAACACTGAAGCTTTCTTT,CASRETVNTEAFF,TRBJ1-1,.,13,.,TRBV7-9
TGTGCCAGCACCGCCGGAACAGGGGCTACTGAAGCTTTCTTT,CASTAGTGATEAFF,TRBJ1-1,TRBD1,14,.,TRBV28
TGCGCCAGCAGCTTGGGCGGGGGGCCTACTGAAGCTTTCTTT,CASSLGGGPTEAFF,TRBJ1-1,.,14,.,TRBV5-1
TGTGCCAGCAGCGTAGGACTAGAAGAGACCCAGTACTTC,CASSVGLEETQYF,TRBJ2-5,.,13,.,TRBV9
TGTGCCAGCAACCTTGACAGGGGGAATCAGCCCCAGCATTTT,CASNLDRGNQPQHF,TRBJ1-5,TRBD1,14,.,TRBV2
TGTGCCACCAGCAGAGGGATCGGGTGGGACACCGGGGAGCTGTTTTTT,CATSRGIGWDTGELFF,TRBJ2-2,.,16,few,TRBV15
TGTGCCAGCAGCTCACAGGGGGCTTCTGAAGCTTTCTTT,CASSSQGASEAFF,TRBJ1-1,TRBD1,13,few,TRBV7-9
TGCGCCAGCAGCCGCGGGACTCCCGGACAGGGTAATGAAAAACTGTTTTTT,CASSRGTPGQGNEKLFF,TRBJ1-4,TRBD1,17,.,TRBV5-1
TGTGCCAGCAGCCTCAGACAGGGGGACACCGGGGAGCTGTTTTTT,CASSLRQGDTGELFF,TRBJ2-2,TRBD1,15,.,TRBV7-9
TGTGCCAGTAGTATCCAGGGGGCAGATACGCAGTATTTT,CASSIQGADTQYF,TRBJ2-3,TRBD1,13,.,TRBV19